What follows describes a single T cell receptor beta chain. Its antigen is currently not known. No base quality information exists; no much larger clone differs at one position. The data originate from a study of cytomegalovirus exposure and HLA in healthy donors (dated by TCRdb to about 2017). About the full investigation: According to a later analysis, one platform produced both the roughly 130 validation repertoires and the 670 or so repertoires of the first cohort. The study aimed to test whether cataloging public T cell receptors could reveal signatures of past pathogen exposure. A separate validation cohort of about 110 different subjects was used in addition to the approximately 700-subject first cohort. The study combined high-throughput TCR immunosequencing, statistical association of individual TCRs with disease status, and machine learning to predict cytomegalovirus infection status. The paper as a whole reports these results and caveats: Across donors, most TCR sequences were observed very rarely, whereas some public TCRs were present in many individuals. Of the cluster scores, 90% to 95% were above 0 in a later analysis, which found that TCRs clustered in the first cohort also tended to co-occur in the 120 validation repertoires. The validation cohort had no HLA typing available for a later analysis, so co-occurrence within that cohort was assessed over all 130 or so repertoires. The study listed 150 to 200 TCR beta chains as associated with cytomegalovirus. It was suggested by the authors that the approach could potentially be generalized to other disease states and immunological phenotypes. Cytomegalovirus status was reported to be diagnosed by the classifier with high specificity and sensitivity in both the original and validation cohorts. A few of the identified cytomegalovirus-associated TCR beta chains were confirmed in vitro to be specific for cytomegalovirus antigens.

As encoded in the germline V gene, CDR1 is SGDLS while CDR2 is YYNGEE. The CDR3 runs 15 residues from the cysteine to the phenylalanine. This entry keeps only the CDR3 DNA: 45 bases, framed from base 1. The junction shows trimming of 2 bases on V and 5 bases on J, and the gene matches do not reach 7 bases of it. The library was prepared using the immunoSEQ multiplex PCR assay. On the authors' methods: A statistical classification framework was built to diagnose cytomegalovirus status from the catalog of TCR beta chain sequences. Here the immuneACCESS table is served through TCRdb, limited to in-frame sequences with V and J called. Missing clones are a known gap in these copies; in checked studies unresolved V genes cover under half, and the rest lacks a known reason. The V and J calls and clone size come from that table; D and trimming were worked out from the DNA. The sample table lists roughly 330,000 clones, 87% of them with a count of one. The top ten constitute 1% to 1.5% of the sample.

The donors were included in the validation cohort of roughly 130 subjects, a group kept apart from the roughly 670-subject first cohort. The sequencing input was PBMCs. The rearrangement joined TRBV9 to TRBJ2-3, with TRBD2 identical over 8 junction bases. The receptor was isolated from a woman in her thirties in good health and CMV-seropositive. The CDR3 is CASSVTRGAGDTQYF. The nucleotides are TGTGCCAGCAGCGTTACGCGGGGGGCAGGAGATACGCAGTATTTT.